This T cell receptor (beta chain) came from a study of Graves' ophthalmopathy and Graves' hyperthyroidism. In the study overall: In this cohort's terms, stable hyperthyroidism meant no ophthalmopathy by 18 months of follow-up. General study results and limits: Most expanded thyroid clonotypes above 0.001 frequency also appeared in blood.

Clinical symptoms, serum thyroxine, TRAb, thyroid ultrasound and orbital computed tomography determined diagnosis. This clonotype was observed a handful of times. As yet, its antigen is unknown. CDR1 and CDR2 from the germline V gene are MNHEY and SVGAGI. Trimming removed 5 bases from V and 4 bases from J, with 9 bases in between. There are 13 residues in the CDR3. For repertoire sequencing, the TCR beta CDR3 regions were amplified from RNA transcripts. First-round RT-PCR with HTBI primers preceded a second-round multiplex PCR. TCRdb itself ran the multiplex PCR reads through MiXCR, one entry per CDR3 protein. The sample comprises about 1.2 million distinct CDR3 sequences, 36% of which are singletons, and roughly 11% rests with the top ten.

J is TRBJ1-5 and V is TRBV6-5; D remains unclear. The specimen sequenced was peripheral blood or thyroid tissue (not recorded which). The clonotype originates from an adult man with Graves' hyperthyroidism. CDR3 in DNA: TGTGCCAGCAGTCAGGTCCCGAATCAGCCCCAGCATTTT. Protein product: CASSQVPNQPQHF.